Each of the 2 T cell receptor beta chains below was sequenced from the same sample in a study of type 1 regulatory T cells. What these receptors recognize is not known. Findings and limits, study-wide: Tr1 cells had a more restricted TCR repertoire than non-Tr1 cells.

TCRdb analysed the reads with MiXCR anew, one entry per CDR3 protein. Of around 64,000 distinct CDR3 sequences listed, 20% to 25% are singletons. The sample was cultured type 1 regulatory T (Tr1) cells, either the whole culture or a sorted fraction (not recorded which). The source is a human donor in good health.

About this clonotype itself: This likely traces to a read error, being one base from a far larger clone. The J gene is TRBJ2-1, the V gene TRBV4-3; 16 nucleotides agree with TRBD2. J gave up 9 bases and V 5 bases, and 10 bases lay outside the gene matches. CDR3 length: 17 amino acids. Germline CDR1 reads LGHNA; CDR2 reads YSLEER. The CDR3 region has the DNA TGCGCCAGCAGCTTGGGACTAGCGGGAGGGATCCACATTGAGCAGTTCTTC. This translates into CASSLGLAGGIHIEQFF.

This chain joins TRBV7-3 and TRBJ1-1; TRBD1 is a possible D gene (5 bases). Germline CDR1 is SGHTA and CDR2 is FQGTGA. CDR3 length equals 13 residues. The V end lost 5 bases, the J end lost 10 bases, and 17 bases lay between the germline ends. The CDR3 loop is CASSMNPTGRAFF. The CDR3 nucleotides are TGTGCCAGCAGCATGAATCCAACAGGCAGAGCTTTCTTT.